This T cell receptor (beta chain) appears in the sequencing data of a study of early T cells in non-severe SARS-CoV-2 infection (dated by TCRdb to about 2021). With respect to the entire study: TCR sequencing used bulk RNA from unsorted whole blood, so alpha and beta chains could not be paired.

Worth noting for this clonotype: Its antigen is unknown. Per-base qualities were not stored, and no clone one base away is much larger.

From the cysteine up to the phenylalanine, the CDR3 has a length of 17 residues. Only CDR3 DNA remains: 51 bases, in frame from the first base. CDR1 is given as MNHNY and CDR2 as SVGAGI, both from the germline V gene (reference sequence). Unmatched junction bases come to 16, with V trimmed by 6 bases and J by 7 bases. The study was a case-control design nested within a healthcare worker cohort in London, UK, with weekly nasopharyngeal swab PCR tests and blood sampling. Between 23 and 31 March 2020, the week of the UK lockdown, healthcare workers were enrolled and then followed up weekly for as long as 16 weeks. Study-level results and caveats: VDJdb matching was skewed toward anti-spike CD8 responses, so virus-specific expansions were likely underestimated and private and CD4 specificities were missed.

Preparation of the library involved 5' RACE. TCRdb shows the sequencer as NextSeq 500. In the TCR library protocol, unique molecular identifiers were attached to individual cDNA molecules to correct for PCR bias and sequencing error. Sequencing covered both TCR alpha and beta chains, and within each sample the abundances of alpha and beta sequences were tightly co-correlated. Turning to the authors' computational methods: Decombinator V4 was used to annotate the V gene, J gene and CDR3 of the TCR sequences. TCRs were defined as expanded if a significant change between any two time points was detected under a Poisson model with p below 0.0001. TCR abundances were normalised to the total number of TCRs sequenced per sample and expressed as counts per million. TRAV1-2 paired with TRAJ12, TRAJ20 or TRAJ33 defined MAIT TCRs, while TRAV10 paired with TRAJ18 defined iNKT TCRs. A search of VDJdb, accessed on 1 November 2021, was run for TCRs annotated to CMV, EBV and SARS-CoV-2, with TCRs annotated for multiple antigens excluded. TCRdb reworked the public reads: Q25 trimming with fastp, MiXCR clone assembly, productive beta chains retained. Identical CDR3 proteins give one entry, which carries the most common genes and DNA. These V and J calls originate from TCRdb's pipeline instead of the authors' own analysis. Across this sample there are about 60,000 distinct CDR3 sequences, with roughly 9.1% seen only once. Under 4% of the sample rests with the top ten.

The chain joins TRBV6-6 to TRBJ2-2; TRBD1 agrees with 8 junctional bases. The sequenced sample consisted of whole blood. The TCR originated in an adult who was a healthcare worker with PCR-confirmed SARS-CoV-2 infection or an uninfected control (not recorded which). The DNA reads TGTGCCAGCAGCGACACTAACAGGGGGTGGTCTAACGGGGAGCTGTTTTTT. The encoded protein is CASSDTNRGWSNGELFF.